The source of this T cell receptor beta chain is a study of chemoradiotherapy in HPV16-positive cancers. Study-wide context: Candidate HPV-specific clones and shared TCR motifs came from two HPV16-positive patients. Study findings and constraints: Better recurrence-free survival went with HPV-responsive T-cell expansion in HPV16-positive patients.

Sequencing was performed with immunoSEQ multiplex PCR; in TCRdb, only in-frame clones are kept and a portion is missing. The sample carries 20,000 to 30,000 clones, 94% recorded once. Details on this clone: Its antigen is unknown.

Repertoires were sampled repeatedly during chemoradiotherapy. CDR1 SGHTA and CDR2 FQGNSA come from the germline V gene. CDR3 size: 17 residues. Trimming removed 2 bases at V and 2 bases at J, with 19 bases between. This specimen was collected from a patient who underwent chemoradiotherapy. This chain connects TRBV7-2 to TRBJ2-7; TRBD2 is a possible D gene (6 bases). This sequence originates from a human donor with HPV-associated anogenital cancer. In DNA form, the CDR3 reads TGTGCCAGCAGCTTAATACGGGCTGGAGGGGCTCCCTACGAGCAGTACTTC. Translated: CASSLIRAGGAPYEQYF.